Each of the 26 T cell receptor beta chains below was sequenced from the same sample in a study of technical replicates of blood from a few donors. Assay used: immunoSEQ multiplex PCR; TCRdb lists only in-frame clones, some missing. The sample consists of 75,000 to 95,000 clones, just under 95% of them appearing once. The sample was T cells isolated from PBMCs. The receptors come from a human donor in good health.

The table lists this clone with a few counts. The rearrangement joins TRBV30 to TRBJ1-5; 9 bases line up with TRBD1. V gave up 0 bases and J gave up 7 bases; unmatched junction bases: 4. CDR3 length equals 14 residues. Germline loops: CDR1 GTSNPN, CDR2 SVGIG (reference sequence). CDR3 amino acids: CAWSVRQGVQPQHF. Here the CDR3 DNA reads TGTGCCTGGAGTGTACGACAGGGGGTCCAGCCCCAGCATTTT. Full variable domain (remainder filled in from reference TRBV30 and TRBJ1-5): SQTIHQWPATLVQPVGSPLSLECTVEGTSNPNLYWYRQAAGRGLQLLFYSVGIGQISSEVPQNLSASRPQDRQFILSSKKLLLSDSGFYLCAWSVRQGVQPQHFGDGTRLSIL.

This clone was observed a single time. V and J are TRBV6-6 and TRBJ1-1, with 8 positions matching TRBD1. Per germline, CDR1 MNHNY and CDR2 SVGAGI (reference sequence). The CDR3 runs 15 residues. The V and J ends lost 10 bases and 4 bases, in that order; junction bases with no gene match: 14. The CDR3 nucleotides are TGTGCCATCACGACCACGCAGGGGGCGGGCACTGAAGCTTTCTTT. Translated: CAITTTQGAGTEAFF.

This clone was seen once. This rearrangement joins TRBV5-1 to TRBJ2-3, with D unresolved. V lost 0 bases, J lost 2 bases, and 10 bases lay in between. The germline V gene encodes CDR1 SGHRS and CDR2 YFSETQ. The CDR3 spans 15 residues. The CDR3 DNA reads as TGCGCCAGCAGCTTGGGTGGCCTGCACACAGATACGCAGTATTTT. It specifies CASSLGGLHTDTQYF.

The chain is built from TRBV7-3 and TRBJ1-1; D remains ambiguous. Trimming removed 5 bases at V and 0 bases at J, with 7 bases between. The length of the CDR3 is 13 residues. CDR1 and CDR2 from the germline V gene are SGHTA and FQGTGA. CDR3 amino acids: CASSRQMNTEAFF. The CDR3 DNA reads TGTGCCAGCAGCCGTCAGATGAACACTGAAGCTTTCTTT.

The rearrangement joins TRBV25-1 to TRBJ2-7; TRBD2 agrees at 12 bases. Germline V lookup: CDR1 MGHDK, CDR2 SYGVNS. The V gene end was trimmed by 5 bases and the J gene end by 4 bases; junction bases not matched to a gene: 6. The CDR3 sequence is 15 residues long. CDR3 sequence (DNA): TGTGCCAGCAGTCTTCGGACTAGCGGGAAGTACGAGCAGTACTTC. This encodes CASSLRTSGKYEQYF.

This chain joins TRBV28 and TRBJ2-1, with 9 positions matching TRBD1. The junction had 17 bases not matched to a gene; V was cut back by 5 bases and J by 0 bases. Germline-derived CDR1 and CDR2 are MDHEN and SYDVKM. This CDR3 has 20 amino acids. The CDR3 bases are TGTGCCAGCAGTCCTTTGAGGGACAGGGCCATGGGGGGCTCCTACAATGAGCAGTTCTTC. This codes for CASSPLRDRAMGGSYNEQFF.

In nucleotides, the CDR3 is TGTGCCAGCAGTAAATTGAGGGTTGGCACTGAAGCTTTCTTT. This codes for CASSKLRVGTEAFF. V gene TRBV2 combines with J gene TRBJ1-1, with unresolved D. V was clipped by 5 bases and J by 4 bases, with 14 bases between them. Germline loops: CDR1 SNHLY, CDR2 FYNNEI. The CDR3 consists of 14 residues.

The gene calls are TRBV28 and TRBJ2-7; 7 bases agree with TRBD2. The CDR3 runs to 11 residues. Germline lookup yields CDR1 MDHEN and CDR2 SYDVKM. CDR3 sequence reads: CAWGEGYEQYF. The DNA of the CDR3 is TGTGCTTGGGGGGAGGGCTACGAGCAGTACTTC.

This clone was seen a handful of times. J is TRBJ1-2 and V is TRBV5-5; possible D gene TRBD1, 6 bases. The V gene's germline CDR1 is SGHKS and CDR2 YYEKEE (reference sequence). The CDR3 runs to 14 residues. Trimming shortened V by 0 bases and J by 3 bases, and 9 bases separated the two germline ends. The CDR3 sequence is CASSLAGEDYGYTF. CDR3 in DNA: TGTGCCAGCAGCTTGGCAGGGGAAGACTATGGCTACACCTTC.

The gene calls are TRBV7-2 and TRBJ2-7, with 7 positions matching TRBD1. Germline-derived CDR1 and CDR2 are SGHTA and FQGNSA. CDR3 length: 14 amino acids. The junction had 6 bases not matched to a gene; V was cut back by 3 bases and J by 4 bases. CDR3 sequence: CASSFEGARYEQYF. CDR3 DNA: TGTGCCAGCAGCTTCGAGGGGGCGCGGTACGAGCAGTACTTC.

The gene calls are TRBV6-5 and TRBJ1-5, with 8 bases that match TRBD1. The J segment lost 9 bases and the V segment lost 4 bases, leaving 11 bases of the junction unmatched. The germline V gene encodes CDR1 MNHEY and CDR2 SVGAGI. The CDR3 spans 15 residues. The chain's CDR3 is CASSSGQGDGGPQHF. CDR3 bases: TGTGCCAGCAGTTCAGGACAGGGCGACGGTGGGCCCCAGCATTTT.

The genes are TRBV4-1 and TRBJ2-7; 13 nucleotides agree with TRBD2. The junction had 12 bases not matched to a gene; V was cut back by 3 bases and J by 7 bases. CDR3 length: 17 amino acids. Per the germline V gene, CDR1 is MGHRA and CDR2 is YSYEKL. The CDR3 here is CASSHGSGTSGTGEQYF. For the CDR3, the DNA is TGCGCCAGCAGCCATGGGTCCGGGACTAGCGGGACTGGGGAGCAGTACTTC.

V usage is TRBV2 and J usage is TRBJ1-6; the D is unclear. Germline CDR1 and CDR2: SNHLY and FYNNEI. V dropped 5 bases and J dropped 6 bases, with 8 bases sitting between them. CDR3 length equals 13 residues. CDR3 sequence (DNA): TGTGCCAGCAGTTTTGGACTTAATTCACCCCTCCACTTT. It codes for CASSFGLNSPLHF.

This chain links TRBV28 with TRBJ2-3; the match to TRBD1 covers 7 bases. The germline gives CDR1 MDHEN, CDR2 SYDVKM. V shed 8 bases, J shed 4 bases, and the junction held 6 bases outside the gene matches. CDR3 length: 13 amino acids. CDR3 sequence: CASSDRDPDTQYF. For the CDR3, the DNA is TGTGCCAGCTCTGACAGGGACCCAGATACGCAGTATTTT. Full variable domain (outside the CDR3, taken from reference TRBV28 and TRBJ2-3): DVKVTQSSRYLVKRTGEKVFLECVQDMDHENMFWYRQDPGLGLRLIYFSYDVKMKEKGDIPEGYSVSREKKERFSLILESASTNQTSMYLCASSDRDPDTQYFGPGTRLTVL.

V usage is TRBV2 and J usage is TRBJ2-7, with TRBD1 matching over 11 bases. This CDR3 is built from 13 residues. The germline V gene encodes CDR1 SNHLY and CDR2 FYNNEI. The V segment lost 6 bases and the J segment 5 bases; nucleotides outside the gene matches: 3. The CDR3 is CASRKDRGHEQYF. The CDR3 nucleotides read TGTGCCAGCAGGAAGGACAGGGGGCACGAGCAGTACTTC. Combining the CDR3 with reference TRBV2 and TRBJ2-7 gives the whole variable domain EPEVTQTPSHQVTQMGQEVILRCVPISNHLYFYWYRQILGQKVEFLVSFYNNEISEKSEIFDDQFSVERPDGSNFTLKIRSTKLEDSAMYFCASRKDRGHEQYFGPGTRLTVT.

The chain uses TRBV5-5 and TRBJ1-3; D remains ambiguous. The CDR3 totals 14 residues. V was shortened by 4 bases and J by 1 base, with 9 bases between the two germline ends. CDR1 is SGHKS and CDR2 is YYEKEE in the germline V gene (reference sequence). The CDR3: CASSRVLSGNTIYF. The CDR3 DNA reads TGTGCCAGCAGCCGGGTTCTATCTGGAAACACCATATATTTT.

J is TRBJ1-4 and V is TRBV6-1; 7 bases map to TRBD1. Germline lookup yields CDR1 MNHNS and CDR2 SASEGT. This CDR3 is built from 15 residues. V shed 4 bases, J shed 3 bases, and the junction held 5 bases outside the gene matches. DNA for the CDR3: TGTGCCAGCAGTGTACGACAGGGCTCTAATGAAAAACTGTTTTTT. Translating it yields CASSVRQGSNEKLFF.

V is TRBV21-1 and J is TRBJ2-2; the D segment call TRBD1 is taken from the table without a DNA check. TRBV21-1 is a pseudogene. The CDR3 is 14 amino acids. The CDR3: CAFRGQGNTGELFF. In nucleotides, the CDR3 is TGTGCCTTCAGGGGACAGGGGAACACCGGGGAGCTGTTTTTT.

The gene calls are TRBV7-2 and TRBJ1-2, with D maybe TRBD1 (6 bases). Germline V gene lookup returns CDR1 SGHTA and CDR2 FQGNSA. The CDR3 consists of 14 residues. V gave up 5 bases and J gave up 4 bases, with 14 bases separating them. As DNA, the CDR3 is TGTGCCAGCAGCGCGCGACAGGTTTTCTATGGCTACACCTTC. As protein: CASSARQVFYGYTF.

This chain joins TRBV11-2 and TRBJ2-5, with a possible D match to TRBD2 (5 bases). The ends were cut back, 3 bases at V and 3 bases at J, with 17 bases in the middle. The germline V gene has CDR1 SGHAT and CDR2 FQNNGV. The CDR3 extends over 16 amino acids. The chain's CDR3 is CASSFRRALVKETQYF. The CDR3 coding sequence is TGTGCCAGCAGCTTCCGGCGGGCGCTAGTAAAAGAGACCCAGTACTTC.

The V call is TRBV27, the J call TRBJ1-4, with D maybe TRBD1 (6 bases). CDR3 length: 16 residues. Germline V gene sequence: CDR1 MNHEY, CDR2 SMNVEV (reference sequence). Trimming stripped 2 bases from V and 6 bases from J, with 16 bases between. The CDR3 bases are TGTGCCAGCAGTTTAGGTTATAGAGGGGGACATGAAAAACTGTTTTTT. Its protein product is CASSLGYRGGHEKLFF.

J is TRBJ2-7 and V is TRBV5-1, with D perhaps matching TRBD1 (6 bases). In germline, CDR1 is SGHRS, CDR2 YFSETQ. The germline V and J ends were trimmed by 7 bases and 1 base, with 12 bases remaining between them. This CDR3 comprises 13 residues. CDR3 protein: CASHHTGSYEQYF. The CDR3 bases are TGCGCCAGCCATCACACAGGGTCCTACGAGCAGTACTTC.

In nucleotides, the CDR3 is TGTGCCAGCAGCCAACTGACAGCAAGTGGCTACACCTTC. Amino acids: CASSQLTASGYTF. V usage is TRBV14 and J usage is TRBJ1-2, with D possibly matching TRBD1 (5 bases). Looked up from germline, CDR1 is SGHDN and CDR2 is FVKESK. Trimming took 2 bases from V and 7 from J, leaving 11 bases between them. This CDR3 spans 13 amino acids.

The V gene is TRBV2, the J gene TRBJ1-1; a weak D match, TRBD1 (6 bases). CDR1 SNHLY and CDR2 FYNNEI come from the germline V gene. The V gene lost 4 bases and the J gene lost 7 bases, with 13 bases spanning the gap. The CDR3 sequence is 13 residues long. DNA for the CDR3: TGTGCCAGCAGTGTAGAACAGGGTGGTGAAGCTTTCTTT. Protein: CASSVEQGGEAFF. The entire variable domain, with the rest obtained from reference TRBV2 and TRBJ1-1, is as follows: EPEVTQTPSHQVTQMGQEVILRCVPISNHLYFYWYRQILGQKVEFLVSFYNNEISEKSEIFDDQFSVERPDGSNFTLKIRSTKLEDSAMYFCASSVEQGGEAFFGQGTRLTVV.

This rearrangement joins TRBV20-1 to TRBJ1-3; no clear D. The germline V and J ends were trimmed by 1 base and 6 bases, with 4 bases remaining between them. The CDR3 runs to 11 residues. CDR1 is DFQATT, CDR2 SNEGSKA, per germline (reference sequence). The CDR3 DNA reads TGCAGTGCTAGAGGAGCAAACACCATATATTTT. This sequence encodes CSARGANTIYF.

The chain employs TRBV30 and TRBJ1-2, with TRBD1 as a possible D gene (6 bases). The V end lost 4 bases, the J end lost 10 bases, and 19 bases lay between the germline ends. The CDR3 is made up of 13 amino acids. CDR1 and CDR2 from the germline V gene are GTSNPN and SVGIG (reference sequence). For the CDR3, the DNA is TGTGCCTGGATCGGTCAGGGGTTCCAGCTCTACACCTTC. It encodes CAWIGQGFQLYTF.